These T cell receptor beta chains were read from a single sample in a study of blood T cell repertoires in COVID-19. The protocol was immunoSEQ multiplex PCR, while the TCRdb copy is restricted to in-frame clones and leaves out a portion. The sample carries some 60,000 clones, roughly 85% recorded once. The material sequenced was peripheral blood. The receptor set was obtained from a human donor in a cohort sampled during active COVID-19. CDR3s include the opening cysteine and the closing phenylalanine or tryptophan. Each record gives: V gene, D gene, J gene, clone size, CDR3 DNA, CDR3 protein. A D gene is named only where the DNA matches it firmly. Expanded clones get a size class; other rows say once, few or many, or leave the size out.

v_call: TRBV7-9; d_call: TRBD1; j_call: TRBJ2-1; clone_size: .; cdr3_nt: TGTGCCAGCAGCCACCCCAGGGGGCGCAGGGAGTACAATGAGCAGTTCTTC; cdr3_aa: CASSHPRGRREYNEQFF
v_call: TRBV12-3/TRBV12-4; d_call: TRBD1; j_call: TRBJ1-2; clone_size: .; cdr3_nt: TGTGCCAGCAGTTTAAAGGGGGCGGAGGGCTACACCTTC; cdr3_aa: CASSLKGAEGYTF
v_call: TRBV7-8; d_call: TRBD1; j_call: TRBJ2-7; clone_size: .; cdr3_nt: TGTGCCAGCAGCTTAGAAACAGGGGAATACGAGCAGTACTTC; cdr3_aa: CASSLETGEYEQYF
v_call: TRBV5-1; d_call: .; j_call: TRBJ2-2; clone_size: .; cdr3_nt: TGCGCCAGCAGCGCACAGGCGGCCGGGGAGCTGTTTTTT; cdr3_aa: CASSAQAAGELFF
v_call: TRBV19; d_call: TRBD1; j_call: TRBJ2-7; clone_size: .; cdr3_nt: TGTGCCAGTAGTGTCGGGACAGGGGGCGTTTACGAGCAGTACTTC; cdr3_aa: CASSVGTGGVYEQYF
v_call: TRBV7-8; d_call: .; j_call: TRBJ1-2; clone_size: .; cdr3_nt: TGTGCCAGCAGCTTAGGGGGGGTGCTTGATGGCTACACCTTC; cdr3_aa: CASSLGGVLDGYTF
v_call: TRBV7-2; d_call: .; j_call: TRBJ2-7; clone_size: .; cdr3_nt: TGTGCCAGCAGCCCCTCCCTCGGTCCGGGGAGATCCTACGAGCAGTACTTC; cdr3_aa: CASSPSLGPGRSYEQYF
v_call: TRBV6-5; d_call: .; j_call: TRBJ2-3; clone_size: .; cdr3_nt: TGTGCCAGCAGTTACAATCCTAGCAACACAGATACGCAGTATTTT; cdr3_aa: CASSYNPSNTDTQYF
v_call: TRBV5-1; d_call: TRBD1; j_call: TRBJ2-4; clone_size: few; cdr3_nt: TGCGCCAGCAGAGCTCCGGGACAGGGGGCGTTGGCCAAAAACATTCAGTACTTC; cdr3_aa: CASRAPGQGALAKNIQYF
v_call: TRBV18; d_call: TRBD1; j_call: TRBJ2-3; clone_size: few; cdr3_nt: TGTGCCAGCTCACCATCACAGGGGGCGTATACGCAGTATTTT; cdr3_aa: CASSPSQGAYTQYF
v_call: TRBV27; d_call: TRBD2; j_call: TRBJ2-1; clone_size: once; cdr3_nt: TGTGCCAGCAGAGAGCGGGGGGGTATGCATGAGCAGTTCTTC; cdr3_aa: CASRERGGMHEQFF
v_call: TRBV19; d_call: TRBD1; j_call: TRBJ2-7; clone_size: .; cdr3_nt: TGTGCCAGTAGTAGAGGGACAGGGGGTGCCTACGAGCAGTACTTC; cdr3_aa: CASSRGTGGAYEQYF
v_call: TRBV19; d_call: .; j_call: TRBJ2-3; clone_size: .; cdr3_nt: TGTGCCAGTAGTATAGCGGGGGGCCAAGATACGCAGTATTTT; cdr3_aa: CASSIAGGQDTQYF
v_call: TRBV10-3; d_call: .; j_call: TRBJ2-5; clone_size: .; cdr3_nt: TGTGCCAGCCGCCCGGATCTCCGGGGAGAGACCCAGTACTTC; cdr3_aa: CASRPDLRGETQYF
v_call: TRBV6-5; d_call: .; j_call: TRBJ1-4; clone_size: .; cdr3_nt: TGTGCCAGCAGTTATGTCTGTGAAAAACTGTTTTTT; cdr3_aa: CASSYVCEKLFF
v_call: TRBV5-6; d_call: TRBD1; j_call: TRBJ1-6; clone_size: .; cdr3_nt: TGTGCCAGCAGCTTCCAGGGGGACTCACCCCTCCACTTT; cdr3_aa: CASSFQGDSPLHF
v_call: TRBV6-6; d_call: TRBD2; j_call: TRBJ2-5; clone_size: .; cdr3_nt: TGTGCCAGCGTACTAGCGGGGTACCAAGAGACCCAGTACTTC; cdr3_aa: CASVLAGYQETQYF
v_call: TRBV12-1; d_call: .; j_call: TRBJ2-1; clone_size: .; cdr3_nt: TGTGCCAGCAGCTCAGCACGGGGACTTAGCAGAGAGGGAAAGCAGTTCTTC; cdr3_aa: CASSSARGLSREGKQFF
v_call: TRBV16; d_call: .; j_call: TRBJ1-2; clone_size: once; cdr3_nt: TGTGCCAGCAGCCAATCTGCGGGTCCCGGCTATGGCTACACCTTC; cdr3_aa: CASSQSAGPGYGYTF
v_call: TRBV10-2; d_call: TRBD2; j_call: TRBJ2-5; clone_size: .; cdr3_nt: TGCGCCAGCCGACTAGCGGGGCAAGAGACCCAGTACTTC; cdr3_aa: CASRLAGQETQYF
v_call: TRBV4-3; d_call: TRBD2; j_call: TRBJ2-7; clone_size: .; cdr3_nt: TGCGCCAGCAGCCAAGAGTGGCGGGGGTCCTACGAGCAGTACTTC; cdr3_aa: CASSQEWRGSYEQYF
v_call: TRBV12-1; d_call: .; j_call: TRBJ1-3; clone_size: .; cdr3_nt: TGTGCCAGCACCCTGGACAGGGGTTCACCTGGAAACACCATATATTTT; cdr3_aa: CASTLDRGSPGNTIYF
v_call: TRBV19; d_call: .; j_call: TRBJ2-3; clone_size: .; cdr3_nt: TGTGCCAGTAGTCGACACAGGGAAGCAACAGATACGCAGTATTTT; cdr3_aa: CASSRHREATDTQYF
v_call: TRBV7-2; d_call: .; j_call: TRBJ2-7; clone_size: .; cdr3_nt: TGTGCCAGCAGCTTAAGAATTAGTTCCCACGAGCAGTACTTC; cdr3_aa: CASSLRISSHEQYF
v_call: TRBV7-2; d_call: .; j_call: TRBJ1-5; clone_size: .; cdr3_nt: TGTGCCAGCAGCTTATTTCAAAGCAATCAGCCCCAGCATTTT; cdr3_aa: CASSLFQSNQPQHF
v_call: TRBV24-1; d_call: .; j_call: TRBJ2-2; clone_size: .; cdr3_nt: TGTGCCACCAGTGAGTACGGGGAGCTGTTTTTT; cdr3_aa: CATSEYGELFF
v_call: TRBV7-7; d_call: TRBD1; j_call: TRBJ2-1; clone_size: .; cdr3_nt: TGTGCCAGCAGTCTAACCGGGACAGGGCTGAATGAGCAGTTCTTC; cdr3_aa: CASSLTGTGLNEQFF
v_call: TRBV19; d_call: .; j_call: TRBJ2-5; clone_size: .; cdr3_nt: TGTGCCAGTAGTATAGCGACAGTGGGGGAGACCCAGTACTTC; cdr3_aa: CASSIATVGETQYF
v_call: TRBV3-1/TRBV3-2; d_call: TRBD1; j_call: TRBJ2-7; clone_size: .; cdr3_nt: TGTGCCAGCAGCCAAGGGGCAGGGGGATGGTTCGCCTACGAGCAGTACTTC; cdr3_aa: CASSQGAGGWFAYEQYF
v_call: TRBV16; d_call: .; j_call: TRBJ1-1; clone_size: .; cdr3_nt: TGTGCCAGCAGCCAAGGGGGGGTTGGCGCTTTCTTT; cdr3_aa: CASSQGGVGAFF
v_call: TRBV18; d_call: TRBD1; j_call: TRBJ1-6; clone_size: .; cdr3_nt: TGTGCCAGCTCCACAGGGGGCGCTGATTCACCCCTCCACTTT; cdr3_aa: CASSTGGADSPLHF
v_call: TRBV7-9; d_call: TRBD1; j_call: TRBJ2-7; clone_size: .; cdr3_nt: TGTGCCAGCAGCCGCGGACAGGGGGCGGGCGAGCAGTACTTC; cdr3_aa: CASSRGQGAGEQYF
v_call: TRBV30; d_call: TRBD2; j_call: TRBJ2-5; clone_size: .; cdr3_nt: TGTGCCTGGAGTGTCCTTACCAGCGGGGCGGGGGAGACCCAGTACTTC; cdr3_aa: CAWSVLTSGAGETQYF
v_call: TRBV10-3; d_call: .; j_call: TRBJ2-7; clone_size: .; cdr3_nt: TGTGCCATCAGGGGGGCTAGCGGTAACTCCTACGAGCAGTACTTC; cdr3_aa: CAIRGASGNSYEQYF
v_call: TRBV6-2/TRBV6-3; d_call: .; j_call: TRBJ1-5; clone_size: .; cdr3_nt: TGTGCCAGCAGTTACGAAGGACAGAGTCTTCAGCCCCAGCATTTT; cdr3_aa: CASSYEGQSLQPQHF
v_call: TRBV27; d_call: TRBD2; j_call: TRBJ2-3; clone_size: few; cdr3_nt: TGTGCCAGCAGTTGGGGACTAGCGGGGGGCGGGGCAGATACGCAGTATTTT; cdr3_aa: CASSWGLAGGGADTQYF
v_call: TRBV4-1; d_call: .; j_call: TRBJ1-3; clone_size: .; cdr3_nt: TGCGCCAGCAGCCTGACAGGAAACACCATATATTTT; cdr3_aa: CASSLTGNTIYF
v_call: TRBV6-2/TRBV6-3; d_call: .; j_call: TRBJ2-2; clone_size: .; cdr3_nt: TGTGCCAGCAGCCTCACCAGGGTAGGGGCCGGGGAGCTGTTTTTT; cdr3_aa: CASSLTRVGAGELFF